Following are 19 T cell receptor beta chains from one sample sequenced in a study of human T cells and chemical hapten exposure. The time point denotes: patch test 1, 2 weeks after DPC sensitization. Treatment meaning: therapeutic diphenylcyclopropenone sensitization with weekly scalp DPC. TCRdb ran MiXCR on the RACE reads and lists one entry per CDR3 protein. The sample comprises roughly 380,000 distinct CDR3 sequences, approximately 5% of which are singletons, and 2% to 2.5% rests with the top ten. Specimen: whole blood, collected in connection with sensitization to the hapten diphenylcyclopropenone (DPC). The receptors stem from a woman in her 50s with alopecia areata. Some clones in this sample may be carry-over from other donors' samples.

Notes on this clonotype: Possible read error: a much larger clone is one base away. The CDR3 carries no conserved terminal phenylalanine or tryptophan, so it likely arises from a read error. This chain uses TRBV6-6 with TRBJ1-2; possibly TRBD1 for D (6 bases). The CDR3 has 12 residues. In germline, CDR1 is MNHNY, CDR2 SVGAGI (reference sequence). V lost 9 bases and J 7 bases, leaving 15 bases between the germline ends. CDR3 amino acids: CASREGVRGYTS. The DNA of the CDR3 is TGTGCCAGTAGGGAGGGGGTACGTGGCTACACCTCC.

The sample holds many counts of this clonotype. The chain employs TRBV5-1 and TRBJ1-1; D is unclear. The CDR3 is made up of 14 amino acids. From germline, CDR1 is SGHRS and CDR2 YFSETQ. The V end was cut by 1 base, the J end by 5 bases, with 12 bases between. CDR3 nucleotides: TGCGCCAGCAGCTTGAGCCTACTGGAGACTGAAGCTTTCTTT. It specifies CASSLSLLETEAFF.

This clonotype appeared a few times. This chain joins TRBV11-1 and TRBJ2-1; D is unclear. Trimming left V 1 base short and J 11 bases short, with 12 bases between. This CDR3 comprises 13 residues. Germline CDR1 is SGHAT and CDR2 is FQDESV (reference sequence). The CDR3: CASSLGERLKQFF. In DNA form, the CDR3 reads TGTGCCAGCAGCTTAGGCGAACGCCTAAAGCAGTTCTTC.

This clonotype was observed at least ten times. The chain links TRBV6-6 to TRBJ1-5, with 8 bases matching TRBD1. CDR1 MNHNY and CDR2 SVGAGI come from the germline V gene (reference sequence). There are 15 residues in the CDR3. V lost 5 bases and J lost 1; bases outside the gene matches: 4. This chain's CDR3 is CASSPRTGSNQPQHF. The DNA of the CDR3 is TGTGCCAGCAGTCCCCGGACAGGGAGCAATCAGCCCCAGCATTTT.

This clonotype was detected a few times. The chain recombines TRBV11-3 with TRBJ2-1; a weak D match, TRBD1 (5 bases). Trimming removed 5 bases from V and 5 bases from J, with 10 bases in between. Per the germline V gene, CDR1 is SGHNT and CDR2 is YENEEA. This CDR3 has 13 residues. DNA for the CDR3: TGTGCCAGCAGCAAACAGGTGAACAATGAGCAGTTCTTC. Amino acids: CASSKQVNNEQFF.

At least ten counts were recorded for this clonotype. The V gene is TRBV10-3, the J gene TRBJ2-3, with a tentative D call TRBD1 (5 bases). The CDR3 length is 19 residues. Looked up from germline, CDR1 is ENHRY and CDR2 is SYGVKD. With 4 bases removed from V and 2 bases from J, the gap between germline ends came to 25 bases. The CDR3: CAISGPIRWQGPITDTQYF. The DNA for the CDR3 is TGTGCCATCAGTGGACCCATTCGGTGGCAGGGTCCTATCACAGATACGCAGTATTTT.

This clonotype was detected many times. The V gene is TRBV11-2, the J gene TRBJ1-1; TRBD1 aligns across 7 bases. The CDR3 length is 13 residues. V was clipped by 4 bases and J by 6 bases; unmatched bases: 5. CDR1 SGHAT and CDR2 FQNNGV come from the germline V gene. The CDR3 protein is CASSSHRGPEAFF. The CDR3 nucleotides are TGTGCCAGCAGCTCTCACAGGGGCCCTGAAGCTTTCTTT.

This clonotype has a count of ten or more. Germline and junction disagree at one end, which may indicate a read error. The chain combines TRBV5-1 with TRBJ2-7; 9 bases line up with TRBD2. The germline CDR1 and CDR2 sequences are SGHRS and YFSETQ. The CDR3 loop spans 12 amino acids. CDR3 in amino acids: CASSSPGLAASF. The CDR3 DNA reads as TGCGCCAGCAGCTCACCGGGACTAGCAGCCAGCTTC.

This clonotype was counted many times. This chain links TRBV11-2 with TRBJ2-7; D is unclear. The V gene lost 4 bases and the J gene lost 3 bases, with 10 bases spanning the gap. The CDR3 has 13 residues. CDR1 and CDR2 (germline): SGHAT, FQNNGV. The CDR3 sequence: CASSSPWDYEQYF. The CDR3 region has the DNA TGTGCCAGCAGCTCCCCATGGGACTACGAGCAGTACTTC. The variable domain in full, completed from reference TRBV11-2 and TRBJ2-7, reads EAGVAQSPRYKIIEKRQSVAFWCNPISGHATLYWYQQILGQGPKLLIQFQNNGVVDDSQLPKDRFSAERLKGVDSTLKIQPAKLEDSAVYLCASSSPWDYEQYFGPGTRLTVT.

The gene calls are TRBV2 and TRBJ2-7; TRBD1 agrees at 10 bases. The ends lost 8 bases at V and 3 bases at J; junction bases unmatched: 1. From germline, CDR1 is SNHLY and CDR2 FYNNEI. The CDR3 extends over 12 amino acids. The CDR3 sequence: CASGQGDYEQYF. CDR3 DNA sequence: TGTGCCAGCGGACAGGGGGACTACGAGCAGTACTTC.

Concerning this clonotype: One base away lies a much larger clone, so this may be a sequencing read error. The chain couples TRBV3-1 to TRBJ2-7, with TRBD2 as a possible D gene (5 bases). This CDR3 has 14 residues. Per germline, CDR1 LGHDT and CDR2 YNNKEL (reference sequence). The CDR3 region has the DNA TGTGCCAGCAGCCTGGAACCATCAAGCGGCGAGCTGTACTTC. It yields the protein CASSLEPSSGELYF.

This clonotype was counted only a few times. V and J are TRBV12-3 or TRBV12-4 and TRBJ1-1; no reliable D call. The length of the CDR3 is 12 residues. With 3 bases removed from V and 4 bases from J, the gap between germline ends came to 6 bases. CDR3 DNA: TGTGCCAGCAGTTTTCTCAGCACTGAAGCTTTCTTT. Its protein is CASSFLSTEAFF.

This clonotype came up a few times. V and J are TRBV2 and TRBJ2-3; 12 nucleotides align to TRBD2. There are 15 residues in the CDR3. Losses at the gene ends were 8 bases for V and 2 bases for J; bases not matched to a gene: 5. Germline assignment: CDR1 SNHLY and CDR2 FYNNEI. For the CDR3, the DNA is TGTGCCAGCGGGGGGACTAGCGGGTTCACAGATACGCAGTATTTT. Translated, it gives CASGGTSGFTDTQYF.

The CDR3 DNA sequence: TGTGCCAGCAGTGAGCAGGTGGATTATCAGCCCCAGCATTTT. This translates into CASSEQVDYQPQHF. The chain combines TRBV2 with TRBJ1-5; D not certain. Trimming took 3 bases from V and 5 from J, leaving 11 bases between them. The CDR3 loop spans 14 amino acids. Germline CDR1 reads SNHLY; CDR2 reads FYNNEI.

This clonotype turned up a few times. The chain links TRBV7-9 to TRBJ1-2; a possible D gene is TRBD1 (6 bases). CDR3 length: 13 residues. Germline loops: CDR1 SEHNR, CDR2 FQNEAQ (reference sequence). Trimming stripped 5 bases from V and 6 bases from J, with 13 bases between. This CDR3 reads CASSPLGANGYTF. In DNA form, the CDR3 reads TGTGCCAGCAGCCCGTTGGGGGCAAATGGCTACACCTTC.

The V call is TRBV12-3 or TRBV12-4, the J call TRBJ2-5; D unclear. The CDR3 is 13 residues long. V lost 8 bases to trimming and J lost 5 bases, with 15 bases between them. The CDR3 coding sequence is TGTGCCAGCTTCGACTCCCTTAGCGAGACCCAGTACTTC. Protein sequence: CASFDSLSETQYF.

The V and J genes are TRBV5-4 and TRBJ1-5; 9 bases map to TRBD1. Germline CDR1 is SGHNT and CDR2 is YYREEE (reference sequence). This CDR3 has 14 amino acids. V lost 4 bases, J lost 4 bases, and 3 bases stayed unmatched. This CDR3 reads CASSIDRGNQPQHF. CDR3 DNA sequence: TGTGCCAGCAGCATCGACAGGGGGAATCAGCCCCAGCATTTT. Full variable domain (missing parts from reference TRBV5-4 and TRBJ1-5): ETGVTQSPTHLIKTRGQQVTLRCSSQSGHNTVSWYQQALGQGPQFIFQYYREEENGRGNFPPRFSGLQFPNYSSELNVNALELDDSALYLCASSIDRGNQPQHFGDGTRLSIL.

The table lists this clonotype with many counts. This chain uses TRBV15 with TRBJ2-3; a weak D match, TRBD2 (7 bases). Germline CDR1 LNHNV, CDR2 YYDKDF (reference sequence). The CDR3 covers 15 residues. V was cut by 1 base and J by 9 bases, with 17 bases left in between. The CDR3: CATSRAGGLGGTQYF. As DNA, the CDR3 is TGTGCCACCAGCAGAGCGGGGGGCTTGGGGGGAACGCAGTATTTT.

This clonotype was detected many times. This sequence joins TRBV7-2 and TRBJ2-7; no firm D call. The CDR3 contains 15 residues. V lost 2 bases, J lost 10 bases, and 21 bases lay in between. Per the germline V gene, CDR1 is SGHTA and CDR2 is FQGNSA. CDR3 sequence reads: CASSLSRNKGRFQYF. As DNA, the CDR3 is TGTGCCAGCAGCTTAAGCCGAAACAAAGGACGGTTTCAGTACTTC.